What follows is one T cell receptor beta chain and its context. What it recognizes is unknown. The method was immunoSEQ multiplex PCR; TCRdb's version includes in-frame clones alone and lacks a portion of them. The repertoire holds approximately 19,000 clones, with roughly 88% as singletons. The data were taken from a study of T cell clonotyping in hematopoietic cell transplantation. As for the study in general: Recipients' pretransplant samples followed cytoreduction.

Time point meaning: recipient sample about 28 days before transplant, after cytoreduction. The CDR3 loop spans 12 amino acids. Germline CDR1 is WNHNN and CDR2 is SYGVQD (reference sequence). The V end was cut by 3 bases, the J end by 5 bases, with 7 bases between. Broader study findings: Graft donor and pretransplant recipient Inverse Simpson Index values predicted broader posttransplant TCR diversity. After transplant, recipient diversity fell while pathologically expanded clonotypes grew through day 180. At the given depth, recipient repertoires were over 95% de novo clonotypes.

V and J are TRBV10-1 and TRBJ1-1; no clear D gene. The starting material was peripheral blood mononuclear cells, obtained before stem cell transplant. This TCR was recovered from a man aged 50-60 years with acute myeloid leukemia. Some clones in this sample may be carry-over from other donors' samples. The CDR3: CASSDGVTEAFF. Written as DNA, the CDR3 is TGCGCCAGCAGTGACGGGGTGACTGAAGCTTTCTTT.